The present entry profiles one TCR beta chain with its context. The data were produced by immunoSEQ multiplex PCR, yet TCRdb's version contains in-frame clones alone and is incomplete. The table lists 200,000 to 300,000 clones, around nine tenths of them singletons. The sample originates from a study of blood T cell repertoires in COVID-19. This CDR3 spans 14 amino acids. The chain has TRBV21-1 and TRBJ2-5; TRBD1, the D gene given by the table, was not confirmed from the DNA. TRBV21-1 is a listed pseudogene. This clonotype originated in a man in his forties who had recovered from COVID-19. The sequencing sample was made of peripheral blood. CDR3 sequence (DNA): TGTGCCAGCAGCAAAGAGCAGGGGGAAGAGACCCAGTACTTC. It codes for CASSKEQGEETQYF.